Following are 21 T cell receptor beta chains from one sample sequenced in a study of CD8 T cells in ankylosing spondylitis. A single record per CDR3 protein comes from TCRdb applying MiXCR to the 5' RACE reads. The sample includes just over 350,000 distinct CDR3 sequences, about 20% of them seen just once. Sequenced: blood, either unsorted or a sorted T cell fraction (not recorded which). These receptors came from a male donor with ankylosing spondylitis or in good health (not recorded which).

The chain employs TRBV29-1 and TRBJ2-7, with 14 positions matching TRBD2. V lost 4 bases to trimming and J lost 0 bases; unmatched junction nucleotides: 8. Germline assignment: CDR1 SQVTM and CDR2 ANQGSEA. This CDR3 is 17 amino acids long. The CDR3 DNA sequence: TGCAGCGTTGCGACTAGCGGGGGGGGCCCGAGCTCCTACGAGCAGTACTTC. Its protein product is CSVATSGGGPSSYEQYF.

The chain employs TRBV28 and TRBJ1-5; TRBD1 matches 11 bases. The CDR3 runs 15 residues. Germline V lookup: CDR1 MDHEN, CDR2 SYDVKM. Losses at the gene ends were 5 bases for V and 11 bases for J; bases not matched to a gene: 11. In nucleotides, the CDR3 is TGTGCCAGCAGTCCCCGGACAGGGGGCCAAAGTTCCCAGCATTTT. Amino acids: CASSPRTGGQSSQHF.

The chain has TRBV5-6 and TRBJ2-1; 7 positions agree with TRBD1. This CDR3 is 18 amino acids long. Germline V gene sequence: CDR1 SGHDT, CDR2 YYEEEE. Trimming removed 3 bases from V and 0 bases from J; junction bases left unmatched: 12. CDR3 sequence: CASSSVVSGTVSYNEQFF. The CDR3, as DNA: TGTGCCAGCAGCTCGGTAGTCTCCGGGACAGTCTCCTACAATGAGCAGTTCTTC. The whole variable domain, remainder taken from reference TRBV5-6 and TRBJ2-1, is DAGVTQSPTHLIKTRGQQVTLRCSPKSGHDTVSWYQQALGQGPQFIFQYYEEEERQRGNFPDRFSGHQFPNYSSELNVNALLLGDSALYLCASSSVVSGTVSYNEQFFGPGTRLTVL.

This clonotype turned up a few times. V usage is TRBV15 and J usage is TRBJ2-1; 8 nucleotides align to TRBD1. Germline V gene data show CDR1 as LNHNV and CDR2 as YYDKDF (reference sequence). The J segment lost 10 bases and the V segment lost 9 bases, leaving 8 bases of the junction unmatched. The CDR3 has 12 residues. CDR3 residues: CATNQGAREQFF. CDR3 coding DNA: TGTGCCACTAATCAGGGGGCCCGGGAGCAGTTCTTC.

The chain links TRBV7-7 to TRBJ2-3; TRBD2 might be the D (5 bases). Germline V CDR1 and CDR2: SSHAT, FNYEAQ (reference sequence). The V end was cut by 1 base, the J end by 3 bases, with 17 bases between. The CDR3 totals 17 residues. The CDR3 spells CASSLDVGGPGTDTQYF. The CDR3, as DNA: TGTGCCAGCAGCTTAGATGTGGGCGGGCCGGGGACAGATACGCAGTATTTT.

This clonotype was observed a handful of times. The CDR3 sequence is CATPDRRSYGYTF. CDR3 coding DNA: TGTGCCACCCCGGACAGGCGGTCTTATGGCTACACCTTC. This chain joins TRBV13 and TRBJ1-2; 7 bases line up with TRBD1. This CDR3 has 13 amino acids. Trimming cost V 10 bases and J 5 bases; bases outside gene matches: 10. Germline V gene lookup returns CDR1 PRHDT and CDR2 FYEKMQ (reference sequence).

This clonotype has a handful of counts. For the CDR3, the DNA is TGTGCCAGCAGTTTAGCAGCGGGGGCCCTCTACGAGCAGTACTTC. This sequence encodes CASSLAAGALYEQYF. V is TRBV12-3 or TRBV12-4 and J is TRBJ2-7; 8 nucleotides line up with TRBD2. J lost 3 bases, V lost 0 bases, and 4 bases had no gene match. The CDR3 consists of 15 residues.

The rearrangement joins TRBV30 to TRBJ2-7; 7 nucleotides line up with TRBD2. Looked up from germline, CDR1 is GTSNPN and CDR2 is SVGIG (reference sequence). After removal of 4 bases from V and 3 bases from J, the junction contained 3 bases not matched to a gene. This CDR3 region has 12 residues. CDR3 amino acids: CAWMGGNYEQYF. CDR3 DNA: TGTGCCTGGATGGGGGGGAACTACGAGCAGTACTTC.

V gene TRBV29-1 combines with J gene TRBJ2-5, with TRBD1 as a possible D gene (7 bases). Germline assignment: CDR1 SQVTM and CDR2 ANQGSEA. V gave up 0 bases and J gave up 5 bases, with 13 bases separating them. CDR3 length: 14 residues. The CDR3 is CSVEEGRGRETQYF. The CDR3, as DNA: TGCAGCGTTGAAGAGGGCAGGGGGAGGGAGACCCAGTACTTC.

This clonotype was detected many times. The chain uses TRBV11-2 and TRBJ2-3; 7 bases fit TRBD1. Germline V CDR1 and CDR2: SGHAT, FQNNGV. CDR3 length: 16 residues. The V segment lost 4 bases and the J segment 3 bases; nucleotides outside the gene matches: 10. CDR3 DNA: TGTGCCAGCAGCTCCGGGAACAGGGGAGTGACAGATACGCAGTATTTT. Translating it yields CASSSGNRGVTDTQYF.

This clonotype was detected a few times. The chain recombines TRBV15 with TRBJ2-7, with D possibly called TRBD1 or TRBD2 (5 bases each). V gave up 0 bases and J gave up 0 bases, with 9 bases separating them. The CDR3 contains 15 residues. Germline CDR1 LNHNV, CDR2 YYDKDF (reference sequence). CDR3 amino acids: CATSRDWDRSYEQYF. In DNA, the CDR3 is TGTGCCACCAGCAGAGATTGGGACCGCTCCTACGAGCAGTACTTC.

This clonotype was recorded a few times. CDR3 sequence (DNA): TGTGCCACCAGCAGAGTAACAGGGGCAGATACGCAGTATTTT. As protein: CATSRVTGADTQYF. V is TRBV15 and J is TRBJ2-3; 7 positions agree with TRBD1. This CDR3 comprises 14 residues. The V gene end was trimmed by 1 base and the J gene end by 4 bases; junction bases not matched to a gene: 2. Germline V gene data show CDR1 as LNHNV and CDR2 as YYDKDF (reference sequence).

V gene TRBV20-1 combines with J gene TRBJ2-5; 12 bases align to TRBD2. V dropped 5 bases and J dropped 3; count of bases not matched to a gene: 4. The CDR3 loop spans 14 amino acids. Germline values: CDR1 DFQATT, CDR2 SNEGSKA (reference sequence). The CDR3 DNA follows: TGCAGTGCTCAACGGACTAGCGGGGAAGAGACCCAGTACTTC. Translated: CSAQRTSGEETQYF.

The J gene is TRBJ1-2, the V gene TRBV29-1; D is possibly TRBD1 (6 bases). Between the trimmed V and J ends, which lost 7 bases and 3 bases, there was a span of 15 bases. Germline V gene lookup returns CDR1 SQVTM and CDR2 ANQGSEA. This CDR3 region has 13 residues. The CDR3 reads CSAFTGTDYGYTF. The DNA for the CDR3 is TGCAGCGCGTTCACAGGGACCGACTATGGCTACACCTTC.

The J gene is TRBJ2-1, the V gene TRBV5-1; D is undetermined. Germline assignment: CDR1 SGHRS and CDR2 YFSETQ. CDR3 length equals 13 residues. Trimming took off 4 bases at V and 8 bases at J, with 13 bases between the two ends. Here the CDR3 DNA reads TGCGCCAGCAGCCCGGTTGGGGTGGATGAGCAGTTCTTC. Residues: CASSPVGVDEQFF.

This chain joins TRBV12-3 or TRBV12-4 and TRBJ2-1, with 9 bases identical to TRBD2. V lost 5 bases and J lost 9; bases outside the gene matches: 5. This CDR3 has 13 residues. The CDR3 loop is CASSPGTSPEQFF. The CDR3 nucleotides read TGTGCCAGCAGTCCTGGGACTAGCCCTGAGCAGTTCTTC.

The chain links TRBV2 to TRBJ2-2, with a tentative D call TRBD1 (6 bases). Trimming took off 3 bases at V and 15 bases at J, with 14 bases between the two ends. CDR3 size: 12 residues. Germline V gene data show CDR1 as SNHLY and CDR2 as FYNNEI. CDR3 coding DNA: TGTGCCAGCAGTGATCCCAGGGGAGTAATGTTTTTT. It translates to CASSDPRGVMFF.

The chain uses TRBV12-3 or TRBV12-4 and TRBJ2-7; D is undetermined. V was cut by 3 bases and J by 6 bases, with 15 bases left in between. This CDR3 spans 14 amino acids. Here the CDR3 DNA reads TGTGCCAGCAGTTTCGACTCGGCCTGGGGCGAGCAGTACTTC. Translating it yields CASSFDSAWGEQYF.

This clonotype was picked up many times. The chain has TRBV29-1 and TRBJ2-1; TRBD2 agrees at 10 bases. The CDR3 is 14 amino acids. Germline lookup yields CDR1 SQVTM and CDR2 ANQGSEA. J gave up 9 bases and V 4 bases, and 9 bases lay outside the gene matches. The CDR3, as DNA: TGCAGCGTTGGGGGCAGCGGGGGGGCCGTTGAGCAGTTCTTC. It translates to CSVGGSGGAVEQFF.

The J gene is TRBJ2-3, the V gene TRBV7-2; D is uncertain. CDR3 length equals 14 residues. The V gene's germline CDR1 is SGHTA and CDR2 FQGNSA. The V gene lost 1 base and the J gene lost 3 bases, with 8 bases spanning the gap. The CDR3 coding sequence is TGTGCCAGCAGCTTAGGCCTGATGACAGATACGCAGTATTTT. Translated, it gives CASSLGLMTDTQYF.

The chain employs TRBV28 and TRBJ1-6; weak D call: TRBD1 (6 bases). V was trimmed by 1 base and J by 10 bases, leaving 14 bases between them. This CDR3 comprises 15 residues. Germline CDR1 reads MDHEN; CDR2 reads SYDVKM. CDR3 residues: CASSLSGRGGSPLHF. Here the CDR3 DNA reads TGTGCCAGCAGTTTATCGGGCAGGGGAGGATCACCCCTCCACTTT. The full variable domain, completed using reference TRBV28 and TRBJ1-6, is DVKVTQSSRYLVKRTGEKVFLECVQDMDHENMFWYRQDPGLGLRLIYFSYDVKMKEKGDIPEGYSVSREKKERFSLILESASTNQTSMYLCASSLSGRGGSPLHFGNGTRLTVT.